The 19 T cell receptor beta chains in this list originate from one sample, sequenced in a study of OX40 agonist ivuxolimab in advanced cancers. The repertoire was sequenced with immunoSEQ multiplex PCR; TCRdb's copy has only in-frame clones and lacks some. Found here are about 32,000 clones, 84% of them singletons; the top ten hold under 25%. The sample was CD4+ or CD8+ T cells sorted from blood, taken in a trial of the OX40 agonist ivuxolimab. All receptors derive from an adult with an advanced solid tumor such as melanoma, head and neck, liver or kidney cancer.

V gene TRBV28 combines with J gene TRBJ2-1; 8 nucleotides match TRBD2. The CDR3 runs to 19 residues. Germline CDR1 MDHEN, CDR2 SYDVKM. Losses at the gene ends were 7 bases for V and 0 bases for J; bases not matched to a gene: 17. The CDR3 region is CASILPGLDYMSSYNEQFF. The CDR3 nucleotides are TGTGCCAGCATCCTACCGGGACTAGATTATATGAGCTCCTACAATGAGCAGTTCTTC.

This clone appeared a single time. CDR3 sequence (DNA): TGTGCCAGCAGCTTACAGGGGCTCCTCTCTGGAAACACCATATATTTT. Translated: CASSLQGLLSGNTIYF. The chain joins TRBV7-9 to TRBJ1-3; D is perhaps TRBD1 (6 bases). Looked up from germline, CDR1 is SEHNR and CDR2 is FQNEAQ (reference sequence). The CDR3 is made up of 16 amino acids. The germline V and J ends were trimmed by 2 bases and 0 bases, with 11 bases remaining between them.

This clone was seen a single time. This chain uses TRBV5-1 with TRBJ1-4, with a possible D match to TRBD1 (5 bases). Germline CDR1 reads SGHRS; CDR2 reads YFSETQ. The CDR3 consists of 14 residues. Trimming removed 0 bases from V and 8 bases from J, with 11 bases in between. The CDR3 loop is CASSLVGGREKLFF. The DNA for the CDR3 is TGCGCCAGCAGCTTGGTCGGGGGTCGGGAAAAACTGTTTTTT.

CDR3 residues: CASSLIQGRNDGYTF. The CDR3 DNA reads TGTGCCAGCAGCTTAATCCAGGGGCGGAATGATGGCTACACCTTC. The rearrangement links TRBV7-9 to TRBJ1-2; D possibly corresponds to TRBD1 (6 bases). The V gene lost 2 bases and the J gene lost 6 bases, with 16 bases spanning the gap. The CDR3 runs 15 residues. The V gene's germline CDR1 is SEHNR and CDR2 FQNEAQ (reference sequence).

The V gene is TRBV7-9, the J gene TRBJ1-2; D not certain. The germline gives CDR1 SEHNR, CDR2 FQNEAQ (reference sequence). CDR3 length: 14 amino acids. V was trimmed by 7 bases and J by 3 bases, leaving 15 bases between them. This CDR3 is CASTEQTVHYGYTF. CDR3 bases: TGTGCCAGCACCGAACAAACAGTACACTATGGCTACACCTTC.

V and J are TRBV27 and TRBJ2-2; unclear D gene. This CDR3 comprises 12 residues. CDR1 and CDR2 from the germline V gene are MNHEY and SMNVEV (reference sequence). The V end lost 3 bases, the J end lost 3 bases, and 2 bases lay between the germline ends. CDR3 residues: CASSFHTGELFF. Written as DNA, the CDR3 is TGTGCCAGCAGTTTCCACACCGGGGAGCTGTTTTTT.

V and J are TRBV29-1 and TRBJ2-7; 7 bases are a match to TRBD1. V lost 0 bases to trimming and J lost 3 bases; unmatched junction nucleotides: 8. The length of the CDR3 is 15 residues. Per germline, CDR1 SQVTM and CDR2 ANQGSEA. The CDR3 DNA sequence: TGCAGCGTTGAAGACCTGAGACAGGGAAACTACGAGCAGTACTTC. Translation gives CSVEDLRQGNYEQYF.

The J gene is TRBJ2-7, the V gene TRBV5-1, with D hard to call. CDR1 and CDR2 from the germline V gene are SGHRS and YFSETQ. The CDR3 contains 13 residues. V lost 0 bases, J lost 1 base, and 5 bases lay in between. The CDR3 reads CASSLGASYEQYF. In nucleotides, the CDR3 is TGCGCCAGCAGCTTGGGTGCATCCTACGAGCAGTACTTC. Filled out from reference TRBV5-1 and TRBJ2-7, the complete variable domain reads KAGVTQTPRYLIKTRGQQVTLSCSPISGHRSVSWYQQTPGQGLQFLFEYFSETQRNKGNFPGRFSGRQFSNSRSEMNVSTLELGDSALYLCASSLGASYEQYFGPGTRLTVT.

The chain carries TRBV7-6 and TRBJ2-5, with a possible D match to TRBD2 (6 bases). The CDR3 spans 16 residues. The V gene lost 5 bases and the J gene lost 2 bases, with 18 bases spanning the gap. Looked up from germline, CDR1 is SGHVS and CDR2 is FNYEAQ. The CDR3 sequence is CASSPGAGRRQETQYF. CDR3 DNA sequence: TGTGCCAGCAGCCCCGGGGCGGGGCGTCGACAAGAGACCCAGTACTTC. Full variable domain (missing parts from reference TRBV7-6 and TRBJ2-5): GAGVSQSPRYKVTKRGQDVALRCDPISGHVSLYWYRQALGQGPEFLTYFNYEAQQDKSGLPNDRFSAERPEGSISTLTIQRTEQRDSAMYRCASSPGAGRRQETQYFGPGTRLLVL.

This CDR3 is CASSLGSSYGYTF. CDR3 coding DNA: TGTGCCAGCAGTTTAGGGAGCAGCTATGGCTACACCTTC. The chain uses TRBV28 and TRBJ1-2; no definite D call. Germline CDR1 is MDHEN and CDR2 is SYDVKM. The CDR3 is 13 amino acids. With 2 bases removed from V and 4 bases from J, the gap between germline ends came to 8 bases.

This chain uses TRBV27 with TRBJ2-2, with no clear D. The germline V gene encodes CDR1 MNHEY and CDR2 SMNVEV (reference sequence). The CDR3 covers 14 residues. V lost 0 bases and J 6 bases, leaving 8 bases between the germline ends. CDR3 protein: CASSLSKISGELFF. DNA of the CDR3: TGTGCCAGCAGTTTATCTAAAATATCCGGGGAGCTGTTTTTT.

The CDR3 region is CASSLRNYEQYF. CDR3 DNA sequence: TGTGCCAGCAGCTTACGGAACTACGAGCAGTACTTC. The rearrangement uses TRBV13 and TRBJ2-7; the D is unclear. Deletions cut 2 bases from V and 3 bases from J, with 5 bases between. From germline, CDR1 is PRHDT and CDR2 FYEKMQ (reference sequence). This CDR3 region has 12 residues.

The chain combines TRBV9 with TRBJ2-1; TRBD2 agrees at 12 bases. Germline trimming cut 4 bases from V and 6 bases from J; bases unmatched to any gene: 11. The CDR3 contains 17 residues. Germline V gene sequence: CDR1 SGDLS, CDR2 YYNGEE. CDR3 sequence: CASSPGPSGRGVNEQFF. The CDR3 DNA reads TGTGCCAGCAGCCCAGGCCCTAGCGGGAGGGGGGTCAATGAGCAGTTCTTC.

This clone was recorded once. V and J are TRBV28 and TRBJ2-1; no clear D. Germline values: CDR1 MDHEN, CDR2 SYDVKM. The length of the CDR3 is 15 residues. V was clipped by 7 bases and J by 1 base, with 14 bases between them. CDR3 sequence reads: CASTPLGMSYNEQFF. CDR3 sequence (DNA): TGTGCCAGCACCCCGCTGGGAATGTCCTACAATGAGCAGTTCTTC.

The V call is TRBV28, the J call TRBJ2-4; unclear D gene. Germline V gene sequence: CDR1 MDHEN, CDR2 SYDVKM. The V end lost 2 bases, the J end lost 0 bases, and 5 bases lay between the germline ends. This CDR3 is 14 amino acids long. The CDR3 region is CASSLALAKNIQYF. Written as DNA, the CDR3 is TGTGCCAGCAGTTTAGCACTAGCCAAAAACATTCAGTACTTC.

The J gene is TRBJ2-2, the V gene TRBV5-6, with D possibly matching TRBD1 (5 bases). The germline V gene has CDR1 SGHDT and CDR2 YYEEEE. The CDR3 totals 15 residues. The V and J ends lost 6 bases and 6 bases respectively, with 18 bases between them. The CDR3 nucleotides are TGTGCCAGCACCACCTTGTGGGGCACTGCCGGGGAGCTGTTTTTT. Its translation is CASTTLWGTAGELFF.

The chain recombines TRBV28 with TRBJ2-3, with unresolved D. V gave up 3 bases and J gave up 0 bases, with 1 base separating them. The CDR3 runs 12 residues. CDR1 and CDR2 (germline): MDHEN, SYDVKM. The CDR3 bases are TGTGCCAGCAGTTTCAGCACAGATACGCAGTATTTT. It encodes CASSFSTDTQYF.

The chain carries TRBV5-6 and TRBJ2-7, with 16 bases identical to TRBD2. Per germline, CDR1 SGHDT and CDR2 YYEEEE. J lost 12 bases, V lost 2 bases, and 5 bases had no gene match. CDR3 size: 14 residues. The CDR3 DNA reads as TGTGCCAGCAGCTTCGGGACTAGCGGGAGGGGAGGGTACTTC. As protein: CASSFGTSGRGGYF.

The gene calls are TRBV6-5 and TRBJ2-1, with 7 bases matching TRBD1. The CDR3 contains 11 residues. CDR1 MNHEY and CDR2 SVGAGI come from the germline V gene. Germline trimming cut 8 bases from V and 7 bases from J; bases unmatched to any gene: 2. The CDR3 DNA follows: TGTGCCAGCTACAGGGGTAATGAGCAGTTCTTC. Residues: CASYRGNEQFF.